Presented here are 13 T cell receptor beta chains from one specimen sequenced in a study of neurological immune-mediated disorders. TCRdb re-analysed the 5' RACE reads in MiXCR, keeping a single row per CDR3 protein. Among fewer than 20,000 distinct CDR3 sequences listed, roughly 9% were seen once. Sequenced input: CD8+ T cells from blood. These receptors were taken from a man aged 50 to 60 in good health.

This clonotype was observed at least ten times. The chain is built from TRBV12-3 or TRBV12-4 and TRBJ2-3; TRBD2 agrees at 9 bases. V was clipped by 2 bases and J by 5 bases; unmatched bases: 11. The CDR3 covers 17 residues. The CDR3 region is CASSLSPAGGPVDTQYF. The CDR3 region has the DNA TGTGCCAGCAGTTTATCTCCGGCGGGAGGGCCGGTAGATACGCAGTATTTT.

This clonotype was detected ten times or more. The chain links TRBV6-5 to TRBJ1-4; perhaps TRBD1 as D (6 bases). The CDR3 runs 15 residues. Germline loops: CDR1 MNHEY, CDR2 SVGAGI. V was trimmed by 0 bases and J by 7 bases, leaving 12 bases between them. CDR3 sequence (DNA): TGTGCCAGCAGTTACTCTGCCGGCAGGGGTGAAAAACTGTTTTTT. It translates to CASSYSAGRGEKLFF.

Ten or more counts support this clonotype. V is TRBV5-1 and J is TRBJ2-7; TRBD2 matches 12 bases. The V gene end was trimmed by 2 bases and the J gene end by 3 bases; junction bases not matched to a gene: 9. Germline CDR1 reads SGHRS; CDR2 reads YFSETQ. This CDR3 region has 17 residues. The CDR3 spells CASSFRTSGMMGYEQYF. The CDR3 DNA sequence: TGCGCCAGCAGCTTCCGGACTAGCGGGATGATGGGCTACGAGCAGTACTTC.

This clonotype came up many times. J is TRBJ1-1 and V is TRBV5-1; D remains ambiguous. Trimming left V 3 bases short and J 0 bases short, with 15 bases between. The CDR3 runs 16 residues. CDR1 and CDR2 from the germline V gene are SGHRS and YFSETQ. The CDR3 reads CASSSASAGMNTEAFF. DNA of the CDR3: TGCGCCAGCAGCTCCGCGAGCGCGGGTATGAACACTGAAGCTTTCTTT.

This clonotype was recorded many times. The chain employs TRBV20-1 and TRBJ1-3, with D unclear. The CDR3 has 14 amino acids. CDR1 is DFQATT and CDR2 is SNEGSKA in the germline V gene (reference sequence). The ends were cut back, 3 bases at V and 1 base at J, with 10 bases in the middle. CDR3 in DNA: TGCAGTGCTAGCGTTTTGGGATCTGGAAACACCATATATTTT. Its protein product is CSASVLGSGNTIYF.

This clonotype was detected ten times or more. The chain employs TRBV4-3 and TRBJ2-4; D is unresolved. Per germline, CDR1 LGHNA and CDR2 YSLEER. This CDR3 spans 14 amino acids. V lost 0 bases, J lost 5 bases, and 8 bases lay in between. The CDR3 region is CASSQESRENIQYF. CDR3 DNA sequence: TGCGCCAGCAGCCAAGAGAGCAGAGAAAACATTCAGTACTTC.

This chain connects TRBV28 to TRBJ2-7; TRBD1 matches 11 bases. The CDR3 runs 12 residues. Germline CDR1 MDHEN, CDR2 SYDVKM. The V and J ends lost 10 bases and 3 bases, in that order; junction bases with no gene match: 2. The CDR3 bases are TGTGCCACCGGGACAGGGGGCTACGAGCAGTACTTC. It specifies CATGTGGYEQYF.

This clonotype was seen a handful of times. The CDR3 DNA reads as TGTGCCAGTAGTCCTAGCGGGAGTCTCCCCTACAATGAGCAGTTCTTC. Translated, it gives CASSPSGSLPYNEQFF. The gene calls are TRBV19 and TRBJ2-1; TRBD2 matches 10 bases. V shed 5 bases, J shed 2 bases, and the junction held 6 bases outside the gene matches. The CDR3 has 16 residues. Per germline, CDR1 LNHDA and CDR2 SQIVND (reference sequence). Full variable domain (missing parts from reference TRBV19 and TRBJ2-1): DGGITQSPKYLFRKEGQNVTLSCEQNLNHDAMYWYRQDPGQGLRLIYYSQIVNDFQKGDIAEGYSVSREKKESFPLTVTSAQKNPTAFYLCASSPSGSLPYNEQFFGPGTRLTVL.

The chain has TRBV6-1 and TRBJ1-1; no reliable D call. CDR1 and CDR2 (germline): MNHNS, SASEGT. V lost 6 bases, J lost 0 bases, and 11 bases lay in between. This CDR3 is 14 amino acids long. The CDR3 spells CASRAGFMNTEAFF. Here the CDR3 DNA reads TGTGCCAGCAGGGCAGGATTCATGAACACTGAAGCTTTCTTT.

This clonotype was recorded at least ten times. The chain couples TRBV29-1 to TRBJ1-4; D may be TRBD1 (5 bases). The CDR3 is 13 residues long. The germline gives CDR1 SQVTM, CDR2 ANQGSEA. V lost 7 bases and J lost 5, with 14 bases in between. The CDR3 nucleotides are TGCAGCGCTGTATGGGGGGAGAATGAAAAACTGTTTTTT. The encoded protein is CSAVWGENEKLFF. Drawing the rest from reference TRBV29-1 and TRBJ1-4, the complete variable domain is SAVISQKPSRDICQRGTSLTIQCQVDSQVTMMFWYRQQPGQSLTLIATANQGSEATYESGFVIDKFPISRPNLTFSTLTVSNMSPEDSSIYLCSAVWGENEKLFFGSGTQLSVL.

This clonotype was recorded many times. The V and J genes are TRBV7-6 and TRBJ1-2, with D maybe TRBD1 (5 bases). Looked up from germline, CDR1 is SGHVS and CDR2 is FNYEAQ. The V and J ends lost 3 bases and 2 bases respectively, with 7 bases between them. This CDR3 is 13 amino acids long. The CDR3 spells CASSFGGNYGYTF. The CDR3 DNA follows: TGTGCCAGCAGCTTTGGGGGAAACTATGGCTACACCTTC. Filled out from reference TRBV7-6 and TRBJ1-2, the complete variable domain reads GAGVSQSPRYKVTKRGQDVALRCDPISGHVSLYWYRQALGQGPEFLTYFNYEAQQDKSGLPNDRFSAERPEGSISTLTIQRTEQRDSAMYRCASSFGGNYGYTFGSGTRLTVV.

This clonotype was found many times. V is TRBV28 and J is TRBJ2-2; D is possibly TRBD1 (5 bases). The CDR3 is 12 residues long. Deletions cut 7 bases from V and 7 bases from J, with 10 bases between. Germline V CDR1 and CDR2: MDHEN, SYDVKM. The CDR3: CASTLGVGELFF. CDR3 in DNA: TGTGCCAGCACCCTAGGGGTCGGGGAGCTGTTTTTT.

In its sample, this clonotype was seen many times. DNA for the CDR3: TGCGCCAGCAGCCTGGAGCGGAGGGATACGCAGTATTTT. Encoded protein: CASSLERRDTQYF. This chain connects TRBV4-3 to TRBJ2-3; weak D call: TRBD2 (5 bases). The CDR3 covers 13 residues. Germline V gene lookup returns CDR1 LGHNA and CDR2 YSLEER. The V end lost 4 bases, the J end lost 6 bases, and 11 bases lay between the germline ends.